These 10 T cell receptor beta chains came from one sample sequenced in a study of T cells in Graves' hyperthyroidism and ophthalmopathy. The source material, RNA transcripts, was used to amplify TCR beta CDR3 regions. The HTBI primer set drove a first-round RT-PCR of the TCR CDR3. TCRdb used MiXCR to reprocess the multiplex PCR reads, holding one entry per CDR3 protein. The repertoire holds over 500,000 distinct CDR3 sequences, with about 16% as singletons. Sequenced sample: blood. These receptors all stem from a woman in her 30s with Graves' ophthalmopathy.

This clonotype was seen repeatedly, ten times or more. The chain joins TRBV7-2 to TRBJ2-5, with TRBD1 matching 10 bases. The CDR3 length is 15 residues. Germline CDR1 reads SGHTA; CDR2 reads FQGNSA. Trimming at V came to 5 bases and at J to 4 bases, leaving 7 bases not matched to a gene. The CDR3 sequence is CASSTWTGGSETQYF. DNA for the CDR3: TGTGCCAGCAGCACCTGGACAGGGGGATCAGAGACCCAGTACTTC.

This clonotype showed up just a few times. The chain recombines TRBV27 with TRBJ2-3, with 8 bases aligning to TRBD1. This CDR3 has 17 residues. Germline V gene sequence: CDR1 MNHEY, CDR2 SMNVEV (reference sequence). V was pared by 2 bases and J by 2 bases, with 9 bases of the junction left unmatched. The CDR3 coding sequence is TGTGCCAGCAGTTTAATTGGGTGGGGACAGGACACAGATACGCAGTATTTT. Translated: CASSLIGWGQDTDTQYF.

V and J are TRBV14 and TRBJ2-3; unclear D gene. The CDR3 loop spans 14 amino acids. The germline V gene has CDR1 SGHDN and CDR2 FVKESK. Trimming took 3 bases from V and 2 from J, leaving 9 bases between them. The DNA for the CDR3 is TGTGCCAGCAGCCAGAGCAGGTACACAGATACGCAGTATTTT. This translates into CASSQSRYTDTQYF.

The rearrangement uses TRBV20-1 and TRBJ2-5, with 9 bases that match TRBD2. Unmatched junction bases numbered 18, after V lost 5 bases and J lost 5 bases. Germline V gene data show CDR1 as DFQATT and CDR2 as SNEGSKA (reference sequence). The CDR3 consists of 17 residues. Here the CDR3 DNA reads TGCAGTGCTGCCAGACTAGCGGAAGACGTCCGGAGGGAGACCCAGTACTTC. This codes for CSAARLAEDVRRETQYF.

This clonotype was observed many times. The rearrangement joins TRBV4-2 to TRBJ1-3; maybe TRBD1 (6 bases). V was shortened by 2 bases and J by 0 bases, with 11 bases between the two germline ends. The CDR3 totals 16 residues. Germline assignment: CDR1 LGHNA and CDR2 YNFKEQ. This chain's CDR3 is CASSQPRDISGNTIYF. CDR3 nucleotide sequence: TGTGCCAGCAGCCAACCCAGGGACATCTCTGGAAACACCATATATTTT.

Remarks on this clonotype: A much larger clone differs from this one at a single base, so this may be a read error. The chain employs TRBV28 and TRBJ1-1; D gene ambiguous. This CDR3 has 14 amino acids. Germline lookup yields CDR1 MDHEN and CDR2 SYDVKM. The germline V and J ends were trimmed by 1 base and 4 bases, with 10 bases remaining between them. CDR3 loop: CASSLYLESTEAFF. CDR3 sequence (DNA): TGTGCCAGCAGTTTATACTTGGAAAGCACTGAAGCTTTCTTT.

The CDR3 loop reads CASSIVDSLYGYTF. The CDR3 nucleotides are TGTGCCAGTAGTATAGTCGACTCCCTCTATGGCTACACCTTC. V and J are TRBV19 and TRBJ1-2; D uncertain. Trimming left V 1 base short and J 4 bases short, with 10 bases between. Germline assignment: CDR1 LNHDA and CDR2 SQIVND (reference sequence). The CDR3 is made up of 14 amino acids. The variable domain in full, completed from reference TRBV19 and TRBJ1-2, reads DGGITQSPKYLFRKEGQNVTLSCEQNLNHDAMYWYRQDPGQGLRLIYYSQIVNDFQKGDIAEGYSVSREKKESFPLTVTSAQKNPTAFYLCASSIVDSLYGYTFGSGTRLTVV.

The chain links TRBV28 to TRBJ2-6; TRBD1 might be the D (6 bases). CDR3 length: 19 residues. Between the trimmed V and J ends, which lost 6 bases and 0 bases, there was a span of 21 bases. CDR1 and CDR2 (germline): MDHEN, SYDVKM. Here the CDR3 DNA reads TGTGCCAGCAGCTACAAATGGGACATGCTGGACTCTGGGGCCAACGTCCTGACTTTC. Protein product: CASSYKWDMLDSGANVLTF. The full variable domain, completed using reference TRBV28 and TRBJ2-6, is DVKVTQSSRYLVKRTGEKVFLECVQDMDHENMFWYRQDPGLGLRLIYFSYDVKMKEKGDIPEGYSVSREKKERFSLILESASTNQTSMYLCASSYKWDMLDSGANVLTFGAGSRLTVL.

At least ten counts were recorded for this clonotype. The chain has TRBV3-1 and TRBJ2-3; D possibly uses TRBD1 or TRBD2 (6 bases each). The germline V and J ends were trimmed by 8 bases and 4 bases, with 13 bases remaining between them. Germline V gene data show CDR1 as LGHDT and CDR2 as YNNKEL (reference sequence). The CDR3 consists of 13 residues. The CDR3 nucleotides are TGTGCCAGCTGTTACAGGGAGGCAGATACGCAGTATTTT. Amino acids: CASCYREADTQYF.

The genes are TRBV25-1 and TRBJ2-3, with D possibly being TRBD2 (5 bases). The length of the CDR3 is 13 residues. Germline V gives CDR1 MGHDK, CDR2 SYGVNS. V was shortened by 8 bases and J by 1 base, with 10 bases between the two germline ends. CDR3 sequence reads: CASRTVGTDTQYF. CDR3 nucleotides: TGTGCCAGCCGGACTGTTGGCACAGATACGCAGTATTTT.